Listed below are T cell receptor beta chains from one sample, sequenced in a study of blood T cells in healthy people across ages. TCRdb reprocessed the 5' RACE reads via MiXCR and lists one record per CDR3 protein. The table shows hundreds of thousands of distinct CDR3 sequences, with more than 45% occurring only once. The sequencing input was blood. Receptors originate from a man between 25 and 39 years old in good health. Each CDR3 is given with its conserved first and last residue. The D gene is left open where the match is weak. Not all rows give a size; the values are once, few, many and, for expanded clones, a class.

>-|TRBJ2-3|TRBD2|TRBV5-1
TGCGCCAGCAGCTTTGGAGCGGGAGTTCCTGCCGATACGCAGTATTTT
CASSFGAGVPADTQYF
>-|TRBJ2-5|-|TRBV9
TGTGCCAGCAGCGTAGGGCCTGCCAGGGGGGAAGAGACCCAGTACTTC
CASSVGPARGEETQYF
>-|TRBJ1-2|TRBD1|TRBV29-1
TGCAGCGTTGAAGGAGTGAAGGGGGCGGAGGGCTACACCTTC
CSVEGVKGAEGYTF
>-|TRBJ2-1|-|TRBV29-1
TGCAGCGTTCCGGACGGAAGCTCCTACAATGAGCAGTTCTTC
CSVPDGSSYNEQFF
>few|TRBJ1-2|-|TRBV6-5
TGTGCCAGCAGTTCGCCGGGACTTCTCTATGGCTACACCTTC
CASSSPGLLYGYTF
>many|TRBJ2-6|-|TRBV18
TGTGCCAGCTCACCGATTTCGGCGGGGCCTGGGGCCAACGTCCTGACTTTC
CASSPISAGPGANVLTF
>-|TRBJ2-5|TRBD2|TRBV20-1
TGCAGTGCTCAGCGGGGCCAAGAGACCCAGTACTTC
CSAQRGQETQYF
>-|TRBJ2-7|TRBD1|TRBV7-3
TGTGCCAGCAGCCCCGGGACAGCTTCTATCTACGAGCAGTACTTC
CASSPGTASIYEQYF
>-|TRBJ2-7|-|TRBV12-3/TRBV12-4
TGTGCCAGCAGTTTAAGGTTCGGAGGAATCGAGCAGTACTTC
CASSLRFGGIEQYF
>-|TRBJ2-5|-|TRBV7-2
TGTGCCAGCAGTTTTCAGGGCTCAGGGGAGACCCAGTACTTC
CASSFQGSGETQYF
>-|TRBJ2-1|-|TRBV7-2
TGTGCCAGCAGCTTAGCGTTCTTATCCCCCAATGAGCAGTTCTTC
CASSLAFLSPNEQFF
>-|TRBJ2-1|TRBD1|TRBV29-1
TGCAGCGCCTCGTCCGGGACAGGGGGCTGGAATGAGCAGTTCTTC
CSASSGTGGWNEQFF
>-|TRBJ2-2|-|TRBV5-1
TGCGCCAGCAGCTTGGAGGCCACCTCCGGGGAGCTGTTTTTT
CASSLEATSGELFF
>-|TRBJ2-7|-|TRBV6-1
TGTGCCAGCACTGGAACCAGGGGCGAGCAGTACTTC
CASTGTRGEQYF
>once|TRBJ2-1|TRBD2|TRBV4-2
TGTGCCAGCAGCCAAGAAGCCCTAGCGGGGGAAGAGCAGTTCTTC
CASSQEALAGEEQFF
>-|TRBJ2-7|-|TRBV27
TGTGCCAGCAGTTTACCCGGGGCCGCAAGGGGCGAGCAGTACTTC
CASSLPGAARGEQYF
>-|TRBJ2-7|-|TRBV6-5
TGTGCCAGCAGTTACAATGAACGGTCCTACGAGCAGTACTTC
CASSYNERSYEQYF
>-|TRBJ2-7|-|TRBV28
TGTGCCAGCAGTTTCGGGTCCGAACGCCAGGGATTCGAGCAGTACTTC
CASSFGSERQGFEQYF
>-|TRBJ2-7|-|TRBV7-9
TGTGCCGCGTCGGGGTCCCGGAACTCCTACGAGCAGTACTTC
CAASGSRNSYEQYF
>-|TRBJ1-4|TRBD1|TRBV5-6
TGTGCCAGCAGCATCACCGGGACAGCCATTAATGAAAAACTGTTTTTT
CASSITGTAINEKLFF
>-|TRBJ2-1|-|TRBV6-5
TGTGCCAGCAGTCCCGGACCCAATGAGCAGTTCTTC
CASSPGPNEQFF
>-|TRBJ2-1|-|TRBV7-6
TGTGCCAGCTTAAACCCTTCTAACAACAATGAGCAGTTCTTC
CASLNPSNNNEQFF
>-|TRBJ2-7|-|TRBV11-1
TGTGCCAGCAGCCAAAGGCGCCTCTACGAGCAGTACTTC
CASSQRRLYEQYF
>-|TRBJ2-1|TRBD2|TRBV7-8
TGTGCCAGCAGCGCCAAACTAGCGGGGATCGGCAATGAGCAGTTCTTC
CASSAKLAGIGNEQFF
>-|TRBJ2-7|-|TRBV7-9
TGTGCCAGCAGCTTAGGTAGTGTATCCCGCCCCGACATTTACGAGCAGTACTTC
CASSLGSVSRPDIYEQYF
>-|TRBJ2-7|-|TRBV12-3/TRBV12-4
TGTGCCAGCAGTTTCAATCTAGCGTATTCCTACGAGCAGTACTTC
CASSFNLAYSYEQYF
>few|TRBJ2-1|TRBD2|TRBV11-3
TGTGCCAGCAGCCCACGTAGCGGGAGTAAGCATGAGCAGTTCTTC
CASSPRSGSKHEQFF
>-|TRBJ1-6|-|TRBV7-3
TGTGCCAGCAGCTTATTGGACAATTCACCCCTCCACTTT
CASSLLDNSPLHF
>few|TRBJ2-1|TRBD2|TRBV4-3
TGCGCCAGCAGCCAAGATATCCTAGCGGGAGTGGGAAATGAGCAGTTCTTC
CASSQDILAGVGNEQFF